Each of the 28 T cell receptor beta chains below was sequenced from the same sample in a study of OX40 agonist ivuxolimab in advanced cancers. The data were produced by immunoSEQ multiplex PCR, yet TCRdb's version contains in-frame clones alone and is incomplete. The profile covers roughly 100,000 clones, with around 90% appearing a single time and around 1.5% taken by the ten largest. The sequencing used CD4+ or CD8+ T cells sorted from blood, collected in a trial of the OX40 agonist ivuxolimab. These receptor sequences come from an adult with an advanced solid tumor such as melanoma, head and neck, liver or kidney cancer.

The chain links TRBV27 to TRBJ2-7; 10 nucleotides match TRBD2. The CDR3 is made up of 13 amino acids. V trimming: 7 bases; J trimming: 6 bases; junction bases outside the gene matches: 6. Germline lookup yields CDR1 MNHEY and CDR2 SMNVEV (reference sequence). The CDR3 region has the DNA TGTGCCAGCAAAGGGACTAGCGCGTTCGAGCAGTACTTC. This encodes CASKGTSAFEQYF.

The chain combines TRBV7-2 with TRBJ2-7, with 9 positions matching TRBD1. The CDR3 runs 14 residues. Looked up from germline, CDR1 is SGHTA and CDR2 is FQGNSA. Trimming removed 5 bases from V and 6 bases from J; junction bases left unmatched: 8. The CDR3 here is CASSPRTGVIEQYF. The CDR3 DNA reads as TGTGCCAGCAGCCCTCGGACAGGGGTGATCGAGCAGTACTTC.

The CDR3 sequence is CAWNVGPNTGELFF. The CDR3 DNA follows: TGTGCCTGGAATGTGGGACCCAACACCGGGGAGCTGTTTTTT. The V gene is TRBV30, the J gene TRBJ2-2; D may be TRBD1 or TRBD2 (5 bases each). Trimming cost V 4 bases and J 2 bases, with 11 bases left between them. The CDR3 covers 14 residues. Germline V gene sequence: CDR1 GTSNPN, CDR2 SVGIG (reference sequence).

V and J are TRBV25-1 and TRBJ1-1; D is undetermined. Germline loops: CDR1 MGHDK, CDR2 SYGVNS. V lost 5 bases and J lost 6, with 13 bases in between. The CDR3 covers 13 residues. This CDR3 is CASSLPGSAEAFF. The CDR3, as DNA: TGTGCCAGCAGTTTGCCCGGGTCTGCTGAAGCTTTCTTT.

CDR3 in amino acids: CASNTVGMESYEQYF. The CDR3 region has the DNA TGTGCCAGCAACACTGTCGGCATGGAATCCTACGAGCAGTACTTC. The chain uses TRBV28 and TRBJ2-7; D remains ambiguous. This CDR3 spans 15 amino acids. Per the germline V gene, CDR1 is MDHEN and CDR2 is SYDVKM. V lost 7 bases and J lost 1, with 17 bases in between.

The rearrangement uses TRBV28 and TRBJ2-7; TRBD2 aligns across 10 bases. V shed 5 bases and J 2 bases; nucleotides not matched to a gene: 6. The CDR3 runs 15 residues. CDR1 is MDHEN, CDR2 SYDVKM, per germline. This CDR3 reads CASSPTSGEPYEQYF. The DNA for the CDR3 is TGTGCCAGCAGTCCTACTAGCGGGGAACCCTACGAGCAGTACTTC.

The chain has TRBV6-6 and TRBJ2-1; D is unresolved. Trimming stripped 4 bases from V and 10 bases from J, with 17 bases between. The CDR3 is 14 amino acids. Germline CDR1 reads MNHNY; CDR2 reads SVGAGI (reference sequence). The CDR3, as DNA: TGTGCCAGCAGTTCCCAAGCCGGAGAAACGGAGCAGTTCTTC. It yields the protein CASSSQAGETEQFF.

The chain joins TRBV16 to TRBJ2-2; D remains unclear. Between the trimmed V and J ends, which lost 1 base and 1 base, there was a span of 10 bases. The CDR3 has 16 amino acids. The germline V gene encodes CDR1 KGHSY and CDR2 FQNENV. Here the CDR3 reads CASSQWAGMNTGELFF. The CDR3 DNA reads as TGTGCCAGCAGCCAATGGGCCGGTATGAACACCGGGGAGCTGTTTTTT.

J is TRBJ2-3 and V is TRBV18; 14 positions agree with TRBD2. The CDR3 has 18 residues. CDR1 KGHSH and CDR2 LQKENI come from the germline V gene. V lost 3 bases to trimming and J lost 1 base; unmatched junction nucleotides: 6. This CDR3 reads CASSPLTSGRGGTDTQYF. The CDR3 coding sequence is TGTGCCAGCTCACCGTTGACTAGCGGGAGGGGAGGCACAGATACGCAGTATTTT.

The chain links TRBV27 to TRBJ2-3, with TRBD2 matching 9 bases. There are 16 residues in the CDR3. CDR1 and CDR2 (germline): MNHEY, SMNVEV (reference sequence). Losses at the gene ends were 2 bases for V and 2 bases for J; bases not matched to a gene: 5. The CDR3: CASSLMTSGYTDTQYF. The CDR3 nucleotides are TGTGCCAGCAGTTTAATGACTAGCGGATACACAGATACGCAGTATTTT.

This clone was seen a few times. Different DNA sequences within this sample yield the same CDR3. CDR3 coding DNA: TGCGCCAGCAGCTTGTTGGGGGGGAGAGAGACCCAGTACTTC. This gives the protein CASSLLGGRETQYF. The chain combines TRBV5-1 with TRBJ2-5, with 7 bases that match TRBD2. The trim removed 1 base at V and 4 bases at J, leaving 4 bases unmatched. The germline CDR1 and CDR2 sequences are SGHRS and YFSETQ. There are 14 residues in the CDR3.

The V and J genes are TRBV13 and TRBJ2-7; 9 positions agree with TRBD2. CDR1 PRHDT and CDR2 FYEKMQ come from the germline V gene (reference sequence). The junction had 10 bases not matched to a gene; V was cut back by 5 bases and J by 2 bases. CDR3 length equals 16 residues. The CDR3 bases are TGTGCCAGCAGCACGTTCAGGACTAGCGAACCCTACGAGCAGTACTTC. Its protein is CASSTFRTSEPYEQYF.

The chain links TRBV4-2 to TRBJ2-3, with D possibly being TRBD1 (5 bases). Germline V CDR1 and CDR2: LGHNA, YNFKEQ. This CDR3 has 15 residues. Between the trimmed V and J ends, which lost 5 bases and 1 base, there was a span of 13 bases. The CDR3 DNA reads TGTGCCAGCAGCGGGGCGTTTATGGGCACAGATACGCAGTATTTT. Residues: CASSGAFMGTDTQYF.

This clone was counted only a few times. V gene TRBV11-2 combines with J gene TRBJ2-5; tentative D call: TRBD2 (5 bases). V lost 5 bases, J lost 5 bases, and 18 bases lay in between. CDR1 and CDR2 (germline): SGHAT, FQNNGV. The CDR3 extends over 15 amino acids. CDR3 bases: TGTGCCAGCAGCCCCCGGGGTTGGCCCCCGGAGACCCAGTACTTC. Translation gives CASSPRGWPPETQYF.

The chain combines TRBV11-2 with TRBJ1-3, with TRBD1 matching 7 bases. Germline V lookup: CDR1 SGHAT, CDR2 FQNNGV. This CDR3 comprises 16 residues. The J segment lost 0 bases and the V segment lost 5 bases, leaving 7 bases of the junction unmatched. The CDR3 protein is CASSPRDSSSGNTIYF. In DNA, the CDR3 is TGTGCCAGCAGCCCGAGGGACAGTTCCTCTGGAAACACCATATATTTT.

CDR3 protein: CASSFLRDTGADTQYF. CDR3 nucleotide sequence: TGCGCCAGCAGCTTCCTCCGGGACACCGGGGCGGATACGCAGTATTTT. The chain links TRBV5-1 to TRBJ2-3, with TRBD1 as a possible D gene (6 bases). The CDR3 extends over 16 amino acids. Looked up from germline, CDR1 is SGHRS and CDR2 is YFSETQ. Trimming cost V 2 bases and J 6 bases, with 19 bases left between them.

The chain joins TRBV9 to TRBJ1-1; D is possibly TRBD1 (5 bases). Trimming cost V 2 bases and J 0 bases, with 11 bases left between them. CDR3 length: 15 residues. Per germline, CDR1 SGDLS and CDR2 YYNGEE. The CDR3 bases are TGTGCCAGCAGCGTCGGGGGAGGCATGAACACTGAAGCTTTCTTT. Protein: CASSVGGGMNTEAFF. The full variable domain, rest sourced from reference TRBV9 and TRBJ1-1, is DSGVTQTPKHLITATGQRVTLRCSPRSGDLSVYWYQQSLDQGLQFLIQYYNGEERAKGNILERFSAQQFPDLHSELNLSSLELGDSALYFCASSVGGGMNTEAFFGQGTRLTVV.

This rearrangement joins TRBV7-9 to TRBJ2-5; TRBD1 agrees at 8 bases. After removal of 4 bases from V and 5 bases from J, the junction contained 12 bases not matched to a gene. The CDR3 sequence is 16 residues long. Germline V CDR1 and CDR2: SEHNR, FQNEAQ (reference sequence). The CDR3 spells CASSSTGTGWGETQYF. The CDR3 bases are TGTGCCAGCAGCTCCACCGGGACAGGCTGGGGGGAGACCCAGTACTTC.

The V and J genes are TRBV5-1 and TRBJ2-5; 9 bases agree with TRBD2. CDR3 length: 15 amino acids. Trimming took 0 bases from V and 5 from J; bases not matched to a gene: 5. Germline CDR1 reads SGHRS; CDR2 reads YFSETQ. CDR3: CASSLVAGVGETQYF. The DNA of the CDR3 is TGCGCCAGCAGCTTGGTAGCGGGAGTCGGCGAGACCCAGTACTTC.

The chain joins TRBV7-9 to TRBJ2-3, with D hard to call. Between the trimmed V and J ends, which lost 2 bases and 2 bases, there was a span of 11 bases. This CDR3 contains 15 residues. The germline V gene encodes CDR1 SEHNR and CDR2 FQNEAQ (reference sequence). The CDR3: CASSLQVDFTDTQYF. The CDR3 DNA reads as TGTGCCAGCAGCTTACAGGTTGACTTCACAGATACGCAGTATTTT.

The chain carries TRBV18 and TRBJ1-5; no firm D call. CDR3 length: 15 residues. The V gene's germline CDR1 is KGHSH and CDR2 LQKENI. V gave up 6 bases and J gave up 0 bases, with 12 bases separating them. The CDR3 nucleotides are TGTGCCAGCTCGATGAGGGAACCTAGCAATCAGCCCCAGCATTTT. Translation gives CASSMREPSNQPQHF.

The rearrangement links TRBV28 to TRBJ2-2; 7 positions match TRBD2. V gave up 2 bases and J gave up 5 bases; unmatched junction bases: 11. The CDR3 sequence is 17 residues long. Germline CDR1 and CDR2: MDHEN and SYDVKM. CDR3 DNA sequence: TGTGCCAGCAGTTTACGGGGAGGTGACGGGAGGACCGGGGAGCTGTTTTTT. Translation gives CASSLRGGDGRTGELFF.

The J gene is TRBJ2-1, the V gene TRBV2, with D possibly being TRBD1 (6 bases). This CDR3 contains 14 residues. V lost 4 bases and J lost 10, with 17 bases in between. Germline assignment: CDR1 SNHLY and CDR2 FYNNEI. CDR3 residues: CASSVFNSQGEQFF. The CDR3 region has the DNA TGTGCCAGCAGTGTTTTTAATAGCCAGGGGGAGCAGTTCTTC.

The chain employs TRBV4-3 and TRBJ1-1, with D possibly being TRBD1 (5 bases). Trimming took 0 bases from V and 1 from J, leaving 9 bases between them. The CDR3 sequence is 15 residues long. The germline CDR1 and CDR2 sequences are LGHNA and YSLEER. The chain's CDR3 is CASSQDPGQNTEAFF. CDR3 sequence (DNA): TGCGCCAGCAGCCAAGATCCAGGACAGAACACTGAAGCTTTCTTT.

The chain has TRBV27 and TRBJ2-1, with 14 bases aligning to TRBD2. V lost 5 bases to trimming and J lost 9 bases; unmatched junction nucleotides: 3. Germline CDR1 and CDR2: MNHEY and SMNVEV (reference sequence). This CDR3 contains 14 residues. CDR3 DNA sequence: TGTGCCAGCAGTCGCGGACTAGCGGGAGGTGAGCAGTTCTTC. It encodes CASSRGLAGGEQFF.

The gene calls are TRBV30 and TRBJ2-2, with D maybe TRBD1 (6 bases). Trimming removed 6 bases from V and 5 bases from J, with 19 bases in between. The CDR3 loop spans 15 amino acids. From germline, CDR1 is GTSNPN and CDR2 SVGIG (reference sequence). CDR3 nucleotide sequence: TGTGCCTGTAGAACAAGGGGGAGTAGTACCGGGGAGCTGTTTTTT. Its translation: CACRTRGSSTGELFF. Full variable domain (missing parts from reference TRBV30 and TRBJ2-2): SQTIHQWPATLVQPVGSPLSLECTVEGTSNPNLYWYRQAAGRGLQLLFYSVGIGQISSEVPQNLSASRPQDRQFILSSKKLLLSDSGFYLCACRTRGSSTGELFFGEGSRLTVL.

The rearrangement links TRBV13 to TRBJ1-1; D not resolved. V lost 3 bases, J lost 0 bases, and 11 bases lay in between. This CDR3 has 15 residues. Germline CDR1 reads PRHDT; CDR2 reads FYEKMQ (reference sequence). DNA for the CDR3: TGTGCCAGCAGCTTGATCGCCCCGATGAACACTGAAGCTTTCTTT. As protein: CASSLIAPMNTEAFF.

In regard to this clone: Other DNA sequences in the sample encode the same CDR3. The chain's CDR3 is CASSPLGSRYNEQFF. The CDR3 DNA follows: TGCGCCAGCAGCCCACTCGGCTCAAGATACAATGAGCAGTTCTTC. The chain has TRBV4-3 and TRBJ2-1, with no clear D. V was pared by 4 bases and J by 4 bases, with 14 bases between. This CDR3 has 15 residues. Germline loops: CDR1 LGHNA, CDR2 YSLEER.